Many counts were recorded for the clone carrying this T cell receptor (beta chain). Its antigen is not known. From around 18-30 mg of unsorted bulk tissue, DNA and RNA were co-extracted together. This sample was taken from a study of tumor-infiltrating lymphocytes in primary liver carcinoma. The study's findings and limits: A significantly higher top-250-clone fraction was recorded for tumors than for blood (p = 0.039).

The authors made TCR beta cDNA from approximately 500 ng total RNA with a constant-region primer. For TCR beta, libraries were produced by three nested multiplex PCR rounds using slightly modified ARM-PCR. A C-beta reverse primer and TRBV1-TRBV30 forward primers served in each of the first two PCR rounds, at approximately 10 cycles apiece. TCRdb redid the calling of the multiplex PCR reads with MiXCR, one entry per CDR3 protein. There are 25,000 to 35,000 distinct CDR3 sequences in the sample; about three quarters occur only once, and under 40% lies in the top ten. V lost 5 bases and J 3 bases, leaving 8 bases between the germline ends. Germline V gene lookup returns CDR1 SEHNR and CDR2 FQNEAQ (reference sequence). The CDR3 has 12 amino acids.

This clonotype was obtained from a man in his forties with primary liver carcinoma and hepatitis B virus infection. The chain has TRBV7-9 and TRBJ2-7, with no clear D. The source material was liver tumor tissue from sampling region 5. The subset: tumor region T5, tumor centre. The CDR3 sequence is CASSEQNYEQYF. The CDR3 region has the DNA TGTGCCAGCAGCGAACAGAACTACGAGCAGTACTTC.